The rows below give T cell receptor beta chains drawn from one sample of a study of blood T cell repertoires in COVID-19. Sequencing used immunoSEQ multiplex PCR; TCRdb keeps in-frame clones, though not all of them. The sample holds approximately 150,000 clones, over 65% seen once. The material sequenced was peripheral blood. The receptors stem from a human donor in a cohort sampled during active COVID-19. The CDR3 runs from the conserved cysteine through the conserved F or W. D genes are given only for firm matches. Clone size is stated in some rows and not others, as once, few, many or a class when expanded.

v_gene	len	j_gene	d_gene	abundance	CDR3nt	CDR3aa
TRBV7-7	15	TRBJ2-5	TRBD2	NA	TGTGCTAGCAGCCGGACTAGCGGGCCTGAAGAGACCCAGTACTTC	CASSRTSGPEETQYF
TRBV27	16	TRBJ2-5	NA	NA	TGTGCCAGCAGTTCCCGGGGGACATCGGGGGGAGAGACCCAGTACTTC	CASSSRGTSGGETQYF
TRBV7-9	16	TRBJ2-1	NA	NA	TGTGCCAGCAGCCCGAGCCGGTCCTCTTCGGACAATGAGCAGTTCTTC	CASSPSRSSSDNEQFF
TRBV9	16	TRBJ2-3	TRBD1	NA	TGTGCCAGCAGCCTGACCGGGACAGCGAGCACAGATACGCAGTATTTT	CASSLTGTASTDTQYF
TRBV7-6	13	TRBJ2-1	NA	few	TGTGCCAGCAGCTTAGAATCCGCCAGGGAGCAGTTCTTC	CASSLESAREQFF
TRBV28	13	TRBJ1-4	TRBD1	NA	TGTGCCAGCAGCGGACAGGGCCCGGAAAAACTGTTTTTT	CASSGQGPEKLFF
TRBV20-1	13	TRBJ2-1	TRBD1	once	TGCAGTGCTAGTTCGACAGGGTACAATGAGCAGTTCTTC	CSASSTGYNEQFF
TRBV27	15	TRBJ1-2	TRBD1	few	TGTGCCAGCAGTTTATTGACAGGGGGCAACTATGGCTACACCTTC	CASSLLTGGNYGYTF
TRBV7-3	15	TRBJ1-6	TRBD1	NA	TGTGCCAGCAGCCCTCAGGGGGGTAATAATTCACCCCTCCACTTT	CASSPQGGNNSPLHF
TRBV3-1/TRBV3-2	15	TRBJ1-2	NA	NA	TGTGCCAGCAGCCAAGATCACCAGGCTAACTATGGCTACACCTTC	CASSQDHQANYGYTF
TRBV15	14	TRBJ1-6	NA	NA	TGTGCCACCAGAGCGGCCAGGGGAAATTCACCCCTCCACTTT	CATRAARGNSPLHF
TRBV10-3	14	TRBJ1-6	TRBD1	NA	TGTGCCATCAGGCCGGGACAGAGTAATTCACCCCTCCACTTT	CAIRPGQSNSPLHF
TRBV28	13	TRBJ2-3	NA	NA	TGTGCCAGCAGTGGGACTTTCACAGATACGCAGTATTTT	CASSGTFTDTQYF
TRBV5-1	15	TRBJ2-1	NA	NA	TGCGCCAGCAGCACGGACGGACTCTCCTACAATGAGCAGTTCTTC	CASSTDGLSYNEQFF
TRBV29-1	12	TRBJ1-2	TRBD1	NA	TGCAGCGTCCAACAGGGGGCGCGCGGCTACACCTTC	CSVQQGARGYTF
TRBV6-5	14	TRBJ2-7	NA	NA	TGTGCCAGTAAGCTTGGGCTCCTTAGTGGCGAGCAGTACTTC	CASKLGLLSGEQYF
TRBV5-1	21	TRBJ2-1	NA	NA	TGCGCCAGCAGCTTGACGGGACGGGACTCGTCGGTATTCGAAACCTACAATGAGCAGTTCTTC	CASSLTGRDSSVFETYNEQFF
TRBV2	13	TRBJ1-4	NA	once	TGTGCCAGCAGTGATGGAGCCGGCGAAAAACTGTTTTTT	CASSDGAGEKLFF
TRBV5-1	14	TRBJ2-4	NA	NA	TGCGCCAGCAGCTGGGGGGAGAGCGGGAACATTCAGTACTTC	CASSWGESGNIQYF
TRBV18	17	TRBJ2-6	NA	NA	TGTGCCAGCTCATCAGGTGTTCAGGCATCTGGGGCCAACGTCCTGACTTTC	CASSSGVQASGANVLTF
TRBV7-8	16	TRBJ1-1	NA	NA	TGTGCCAGCAGCTTCGGCCGGACACTATCGAACACTGAAGCTTTCTTT	CASSFGRTLSNTEAFF
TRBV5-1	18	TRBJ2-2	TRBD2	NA	TGCGCCAGCACCTCCCACCCCTCGGGGGAGGGAAACACCGGGGAGCTGTTTTTT	CASTSHPSGEGNTGELFF
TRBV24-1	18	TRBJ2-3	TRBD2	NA	TGTGCCACCAGTGATTCGGGCCCCAGCGGGATGGGGACAGATACGCAGTATTTT	CATSDSGPSGMGTDTQYF
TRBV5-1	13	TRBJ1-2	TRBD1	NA	TGCGCCAGCAGCCCGGGACAGGGAGATGGCTACACCTTC	CASSPGQGDGYTF
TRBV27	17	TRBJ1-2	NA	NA	TGTGCCAGCACCTCAAGCTCACAAGGCACTATTAACTATGGCTACACCTTC	CASTSSSQGTINYGYTF
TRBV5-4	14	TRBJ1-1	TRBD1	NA	TGTGCCAGCAGCGTACAGGGGCCGAACACTGAAGCTTTCTTT	CASSVQGPNTEAFF
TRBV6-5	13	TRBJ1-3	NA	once	TGTGCCAGCAGTTACCCGACAGGAAACACCATATATTTT	CASSYPTGNTIYF
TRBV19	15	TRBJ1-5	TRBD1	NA	TGTGCCAGTAACCGAGACAGGGAAGGTCATCAGCCCCAGCATTTT	CASNRDREGHQPQHF
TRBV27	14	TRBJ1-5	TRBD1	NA	TGTGCCAGCAGTTTGACAGGGAGCAATCAGCCCCAGCATTTT	CASSLTGSNQPQHF
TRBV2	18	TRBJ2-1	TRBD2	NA	TGTGCCAGCAGTGGCGATAGCGGGGGGTCTAGAGCCTACAATGAGCAGTTCTTC	CASSGDSGGSRAYNEQFF
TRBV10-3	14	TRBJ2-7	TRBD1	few	TGTGCCAGCCAAACAGGGGCTGGGGCCTACGAGCAGTACTTC	CASQTGAGAYEQYF
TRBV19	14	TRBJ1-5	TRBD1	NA	TGTGCCAGTAGTACCACAGGGGGGAATCAGCCCCAGCATTTT	CASSTTGGNQPQHF
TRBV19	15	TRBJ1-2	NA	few	TGTGCCAGTGGGGCTGCTGTCGAGCGCGACTATGGCTACACCTTC	CASGAAVERDYGYTF
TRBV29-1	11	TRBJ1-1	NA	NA	TGCAGCGTTGAAGGACAGCATGAAGCTTTCTTT	CSVEGQHEAFF
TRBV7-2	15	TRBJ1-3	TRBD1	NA	TGTGCCAGCAGCCCCTCAGGGGGATCCGGAAACACCATATATTTT	CASSPSGGSGNTIYF
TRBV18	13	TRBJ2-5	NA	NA	TGTGCCAGCTCAAAGGGGCCCCAAGAGACCCAGTACTTC	CASSKGPQETQYF
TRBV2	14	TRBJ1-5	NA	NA	TGTGCCAGCAGTGAGGCACAGGGCAATCAGCCCCAGCATTTT	CASSEAQGNQPQHF
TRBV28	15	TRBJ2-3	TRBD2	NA	TGTGCCAGCAGATTAGCGGGGGGGAACACAGATACGCAGTATTTT	CASRLAGGNTDTQYF
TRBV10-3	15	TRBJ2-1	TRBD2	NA	TGTGCCATCAGGGGGTCAGGGACTAGCGGGAGTGAGCAGTTCTTC	CAIRGSGTSGSEQFF